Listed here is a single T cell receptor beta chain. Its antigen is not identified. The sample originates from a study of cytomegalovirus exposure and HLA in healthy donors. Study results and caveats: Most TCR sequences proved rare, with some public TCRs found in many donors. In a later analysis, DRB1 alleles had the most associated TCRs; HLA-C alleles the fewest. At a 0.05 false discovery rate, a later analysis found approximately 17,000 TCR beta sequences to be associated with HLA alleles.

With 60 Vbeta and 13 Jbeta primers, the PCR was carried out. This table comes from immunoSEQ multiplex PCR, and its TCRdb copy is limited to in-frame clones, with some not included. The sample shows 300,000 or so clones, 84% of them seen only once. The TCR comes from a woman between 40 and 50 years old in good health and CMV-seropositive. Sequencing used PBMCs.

The CDR3 loop reads CASSWAGEQFF. The CDR3 DNA sequence: TGTGCCAGCAGCTGGGCGGGGGAGCAGTTCTTC. The chain combines TRBV5-6 with TRBJ2-1, with D possibly TRBD2 on 6 matching bases. Trimming took off 3 bases at V and 10 bases at J, with 8 bases between the two ends. Germline CDR1 SGHDT, CDR2 YYEEEE. The CDR3 extends over 11 amino acids.